This TCR beta chain came from a study of shared clonotypes between healthy human individuals. The table came from immunoSEQ multiplex PCR; TCRdb's copy has only in-frame clones and leaves some out. The table has millions of clones, more than 80% seen once. In the case of this clone: The antigen is undetermined.

The length of the CDR3 is 17 residues. The germline gives CDR1 MDHEN, CDR2 SYDVKM. Trimming stripped 5 bases from V and 0 bases from J, with 20 bases between. The study's findings and limits: Enrolling few donors narrowed the genetic and exposure-history diversity that was represented. Non-shared clonotypes were found to have lower generation probabilities than the clonotypes that were shared by all four of the sorted-subset donors. Sharing across a few donors was seen in about 5% of naive CD4 clonotypes.

The sample consisted of naive CD4+ T cells from PBMCs. Subset meaning: CD45RA+ positively selected. This rearrangement joins TRBV28 to TRBJ2-7; D might be TRBD1 (6 bases). The source is a man aged 18 to 29 in good health. Some clones in this sample may be carry-over from other donors' samples. CDR3 loop: CASSTNPYSTGSYEQYF. CDR3 nucleotide sequence: TGTGCCAGCAGTACTAACCCTTACTCGACAGGCTCCTACGAGCAGTACTTC.